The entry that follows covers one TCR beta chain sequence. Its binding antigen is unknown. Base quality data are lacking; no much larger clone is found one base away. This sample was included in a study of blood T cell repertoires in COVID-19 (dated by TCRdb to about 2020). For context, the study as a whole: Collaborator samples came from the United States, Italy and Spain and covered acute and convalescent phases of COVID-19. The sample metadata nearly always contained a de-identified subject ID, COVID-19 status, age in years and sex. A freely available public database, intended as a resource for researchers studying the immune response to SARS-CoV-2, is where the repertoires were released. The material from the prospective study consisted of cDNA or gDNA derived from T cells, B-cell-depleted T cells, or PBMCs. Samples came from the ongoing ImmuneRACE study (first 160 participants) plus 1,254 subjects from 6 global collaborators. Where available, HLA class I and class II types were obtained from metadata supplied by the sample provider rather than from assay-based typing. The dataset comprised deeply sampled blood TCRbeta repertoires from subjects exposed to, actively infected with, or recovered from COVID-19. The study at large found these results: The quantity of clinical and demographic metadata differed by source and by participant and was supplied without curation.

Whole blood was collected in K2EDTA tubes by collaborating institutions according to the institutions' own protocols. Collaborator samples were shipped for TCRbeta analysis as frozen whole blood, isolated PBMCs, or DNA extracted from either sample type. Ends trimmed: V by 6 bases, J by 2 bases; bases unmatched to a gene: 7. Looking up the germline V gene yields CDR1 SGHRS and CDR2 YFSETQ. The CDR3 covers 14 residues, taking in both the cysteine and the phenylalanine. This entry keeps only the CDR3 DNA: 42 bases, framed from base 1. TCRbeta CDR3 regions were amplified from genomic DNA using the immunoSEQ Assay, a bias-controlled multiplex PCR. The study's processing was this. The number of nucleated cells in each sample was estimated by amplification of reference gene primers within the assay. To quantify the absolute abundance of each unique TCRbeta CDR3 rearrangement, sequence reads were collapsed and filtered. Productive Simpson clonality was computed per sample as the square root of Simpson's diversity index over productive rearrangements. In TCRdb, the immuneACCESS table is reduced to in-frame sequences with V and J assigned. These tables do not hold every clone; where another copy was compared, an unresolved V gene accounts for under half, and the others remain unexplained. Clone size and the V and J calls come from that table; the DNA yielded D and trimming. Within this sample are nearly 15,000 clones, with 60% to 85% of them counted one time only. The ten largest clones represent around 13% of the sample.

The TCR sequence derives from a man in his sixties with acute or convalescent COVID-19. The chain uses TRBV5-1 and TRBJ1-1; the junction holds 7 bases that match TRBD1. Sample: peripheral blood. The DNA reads TGCGCCAGCAACCATAGAGGGGGCAACACTGAAGCTTTCTTT. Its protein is CASNHRGGNTEAFF.